The rows below give T cell receptor beta chains drawn from one sample of a study of tumor and adjacent non-tumor tissue in lung cancer. Using its own MiXCR run on the multiplex PCR reads, TCRdb lists one record per CDR3 protein. Among 69,000 or so distinct CDR3 sequences, 60% to 75% were seen once, and the ten largest hold 28%. Sequenced sample: lung tumor tissue. The receptors here all came from a man aged 55 to 70 with non-small cell lung cancer. Both conserved end residues are part of each CDR3. D genes are given only for firm matches. Rows give clone size only sometimes, using once, few, many, or a class for an expanded clone.

NA TRBJ1-1 NA TRBV29-1 15 TGCAGCGTTGCCCCGGGACATGGGATGAACACTGAAGCTTTCTTT CSVAPGHGMNTEAFF
NA TRBJ2-7 NA TRBV12-3/TRBV12-4 14 TGCGCCAACAGTTTTCTTGGGAGCTCCTACGAGCAGTACTTC CANSFLGSSYEQYF
NA TRBJ2-7 NA TRBV29-1 16 TGCAGCGTCGTGACGGGAACTAGTGGGAGTGGGCTCGAGCAGTACTTC CSVVTGTSGSGLEQYF
once TRBJ1-1 NA TRBV5-6 12 TGCGCCAGCAGCAATATGGGGGGTGAAGCTTTCTTT CASSNMGGEAFF
NA TRBJ1-3 NA TRBV11-1 16 TGTGCCAGCAACTTCGGGACGGGGTTCGCCGGAAACACCATATATTTT CASNFGTGFAGNTIYF
once TRBJ2-5 TRBD2 TRBV5-1 14 TGCGCCAGCAGGTTGGTAGCGGGAAGGGAGACCCAGTACTTC CASRLVAGRETQYF
NA TRBJ2-6 NA TRBV29-1 14 TGCAGCATTGATTTGGGGGAATGGGCCAACGTCCAGACTTTC CSIDLGEWANVQTF
many TRBJ2-1 TRBD1 TRBV20-1 15 TGCAGTGCTAGGGACCGGGACAGGGGCTACAATGAGCAGTTCTTC CSARDRDRGYNEQFF
NA TRBJ2-7 NA TRBV20-1 14 TGCAGTGCTACATTAGCGGTAGGATCCAACGAGCAGTACTTC CSATLAVGSNEQYF
medium-sized TRBJ1-1 NA TRBV29-1 15 TGCAGCGCCTCGCCCGGATGGGGAATGAACACTGAAGCTTTCTTT CSASPGWGMNTEAFF
NA TRBJ2-3 NA TRBV29-1 15 TGCAGCGTCGTTACGGGAGCGGCTAGCACAGATACGCAGTATTTT CSVVTGAASTDTQYF
NA TRBJ1-5 NA TRBV6-5 14 TGTGCCAGCAGTTATTCGGGGGATAATCAGTCCCAGCATTTT CASSYSGDNQSQHF
NA TRBJ2-7 TRBD2 TRBV20-1 15 TGCAGTGATACAGGGACTAGCGGGAGATTCACCGAGCAGTACTTC CSDTGTSGRFTEQYF
NA TRBJ2-1 NA TRBV5-1 16 TGCGCCAGCAGCTTGGACGTAGGACAGACCTACAATGAGCATTTCTTC CASSLDVGQTYNEHFF
many TRBJ1-1 NA TRBV19 13 TGTGCCAGTAGTATCAGGGTCGACACTGAAGCTTTCTTT CASSIRVDTEAFF
NA TRBJ2-5 NA TRBV10-3 13 TGTGCCACCGGGATTAGCCCTCAAGAGACCCATTACTTC CATGISPQETHYF
NA TRBJ2-2 NA TRBV20-1 13 TGCAGTGCTAGTGCAGCGAACACCGTGGAGCGGTTTTTT CSASAANTVERFF
few TRBJ2-3 NA TRBV9 15 TGTGCCAGCAGCGTGGACAGTTCACCCACAGATACGCAGTATTTT CASSVDSSPTDTQYF
many TRBJ2-7 NA TRBV6-6 15 TGTGCCAGCAGTGGATCTAGCGCGAGCTCCTACGAGCAGTACTTC CASSGSSASSYEQYF
NA TRBJ1-5 NA TRBV20-1 12 TGCAGTGCCTCGCAGGCTTTTAAGCCACAGGATTTT CSASQAFKPQDF
NA TRBJ2-7 TRBD1 TRBV12-5 20 TGTGCTATTGGTTTGGTACCTGGGACAGGACAATTATCCGACTCCTACGAGCAGTACTTC CAIGLVPGTGQLSDSYEQYF
many TRBJ2-7 TRBD2 TRBV29-1 16 TGCAGCGTTGAAGCCAAGGGGCTAGCGGGAGGGAACGAGCAGTACTTC CSVEAKGLAGGNEQYF
few TRBJ2-7 NA TRBV5-1 13 TGCGCCAGCAGCTTGGGCGGACAGTACGAGCAGTACTTC CASSLGGQYEQYF
many TRBJ2-1 NA TRBV6-5 16 TGTGCCAGCAGCTCTGCTAGGGGGAGGGCCTACAATGAGCAGTTCTTC CASSSARGRAYNEQFF
NA TRBJ2-1 NA TRBV10-2 11 TGCGCCAGCAACTCTGGGATTGAACAGTTCTTC CASNSGIEQFF
NA TRBJ1-5 NA TRBV12-3/TRBV12-4 15 TGTGCCAGCAGCCTCCCCGACAGGTACGGACACCCACAGCATTTT CASSLPDRYGHPQHF
NA TRBJ2-4 TRBD2 TRBV11-2 18 TGTGCCAGCAGCTTAGATGGGGAGACTAGCGGATGTAAAAACATTCAGTACTTC CASSLDGETSGCKNIQYF
NA TRBJ2-5 NA TRBV29-1 13 TGCAGCGTTTCGGACCTGTACCAAGAGACTCAGTACTTC CSVSDLYQETQYF
NA TRBJ1-2 NA TRBV6-2/TRBV6-3 12 TGTGTCAGCAGTTATAGGTCCCGGGGCTACACATTC CVSSYRSRGYTF
NA TRBJ2-1 TRBD2 TRBV20-1 14 TGCAATGCTCTCATAGCGGGAGGGCGAAATGAGCAGTTCTTC CNALIAGGRNEQFF
NA TRBJ1-6 TRBD1 TRBV6-1 14 TGTGCCAGCACCACAGGGGGTTATAATACACCACTCCACTTT CASTTGGYNTPLHF
NA TRBJ2-2 NA TRBV6-2/TRBV6-3 14 TGTGCCAGCACCATTCGGGGGGCCACCGGGGACCTGCTTTTT CASTIRGATGDLLF
NA TRBJ2-3 NA TRBV12-3/TRBV12-4 17 TGTGCCAACAGTTTTTACACACTAACGGGGTTCACAGATACGCAGTATTTT CANSFYTLTGFTDTQYF
NA TRBJ1-1 NA TRBV29-1 10 TGCAGCATTGGGGGAAGTGGAGCTTTCTTT CSIGGSGAFF
NA TRBJ1-2 TRBD1 TRBV20-1 14 TGCAGTGTTCCTGGGACAGTAGGCGGCTATGGCTACACCTTC CSVPGTVGGYGYTF
NA TRBJ1-3 NA TRBV28 17 TGTGCCAGCAGTTTGATAAGGAGGGGCATCTCTGAAAACACCATATATTTT CASSLIRRGISENTIYF
NA TRBJ2-1 TRBD2 TRBV20-1 14 TGCTGTGTTGGCGGACTAGCGGGGTACAATGAGCAGTTCTTC CCVGGLAGYNEQFF
NA TRBJ1-2 TRBD1 TRBV10-3 13 TGTGTCATCAAGGACAGGGAACAAGGGGGCTACACCTTC CVIKDREQGGYTF
NA TRBJ2-1 NA TRBV20-1 18 TGCAGTGCTAGAGATCCCACAGGTAGCGGAAAAAATTACAATGAGCAGTTCTTC CSARDPTGSGKNYNEQFF
NA TRBJ1-4 NA TRBV6-5 15 TGTGGTAGCAGTTACGGGGGGGGGCGCGGTGAAAAACTGTTTTTT CGSSYGGGRGEKLFF
NA TRBJ2-1 NA TRBV30 14 TGTGCCTGGACGGGGGGACAGTATAACAATAAGCAGTTTTTC CAWTGGQYNNKQFF
NA TRBJ1-1 NA TRBV12-3/TRBV12-4 14 TGTGCCTGCAGGGGACAACAGTGGAACACTGAAGCTTTCTTT CACRGQQWNTEAFF
NA TRBJ2-7 NA TRBV20-1 13 TGCAGTGCTAGGCTTAGCTGTTACTACGAGCAGTACTTC CSARLSCYYEQYF
NA TRBJ1-1 TRBD1 TRBV20-1 14 TGCAGCGCTGTCTCCAGGGGGATGAACACTGAAGCTATCTTT CSAVSRGMNTEAIF
NA TRBJ2-7 NA TRBV6-5 15 TGTGCCAGCAGTTACTCGAGGCAGGTGATGGTCGAGCAGTACTTC CASSYSRQVMVEQYF
NA TRBJ1-5 NA TRBV28 14 TGTGTCAGCAGATCCCCGGGCAGCAATCAGCCCCAGCATTTT CVSRSPGSNQPQHF
NA TRBJ2-1 NA TRBV6-5 13 TGTGCCAGCAGGCACGGGGTCCTGAATGAGCAGTTCTTC CASRHGVLNEQFF
NA TRBJ2-2 TRBD1 TRBV6-6 17 TGTGCCAGCAGACCTACCCCCGGGACAGCGAATATCGGGGAGCTGTTTTTT CASRPTPGTANIGELFF
NA TRBJ1-2 NA TRBV12-3/TRBV12-4 13 TGTGCCACCAAACATAGGGGGTCTTATGGCTTCACCTTC CATKHRGSYGFTF
many TRBJ1-5 NA TRBV28 14 TGTGCCAGCAAGCGACGGAATTACAATCAGCCCCAGCATTTT CASKRRNYNQPQHF
NA TRBJ2-7 NA TRBV20-1 14 TGCAGTGTCCCGAAGTCGGGAGACATAGGAAAGCAGTACTTC CSVPKSGDIGKQYF
NA TRBJ2-7 TRBD2 TRBV29-1 16 TGCAGTGTTGAAGATCGTCGAGCGGGAGGTTCCTACGAGCAGTACTTC CSVEDRRAGGSYEQYF
NA TRBJ2-3 TRBD2 TRBV20-1 16 TGCAGTGCAAGAAAGGAGGGAGGGTCTATGACAGATACGCAGTATTTT CSARKEGGSMTDTQYF
once TRBJ2-1 TRBD2 TRBV19 18 TGTACCAGTCGGCCCACTAGCACCCCGGCGGGAGCCTACAATGAGCAGTTCTTC CTSRPTSTPAGAYNEQFF
NA TRBJ2-1 TRBD2 TRBV29-1 17 TGCAGCATTGAAGGGGACTACCGGGACGGCCTTTCCAATGAGCAGTTCTTC CSIEGDYRDGLSNEQFF
NA TRBJ2-3 NA TRBV20-1 15 TGCAGTGCTAGAGATCCGCAGGAGAGTACAGATACGCAATATTTT CSARDPQESTDTQYF
many TRBJ1-4 NA TRBV7-8 15 TGTGCCAGCAGCCCCCATCAGGGTCCGAGTGAAAAACTGTTTTTT CASSPHQGPSEKLFF
few TRBJ2-1 NA TRBV29-1 13 TGCAGCGCTGAAGGATCGAAGGGAACCGGGCAGTTCTTC CSAEGSKGTGQFF
NA TRBJ2-3 NA TRBV7-9 15 TGTGCCAGCAGCTGGACTGGCGGAGGTTCAGATACGCAGTATTTT CASSWTGGGSDTQYF